This entry lists 7 T cell receptor beta chains sequenced from one sample in a study of beta chain features in type 1 diabetes. Expressed TCRB transcripts got sequenced, as all isolated RNA was reverse transcribed. The data were produced by immunoSEQ multiplex PCR, yet TCRdb's version contains in-frame clones alone and is incomplete. The table records fewer than 650,000 clones, roughly a sixth of them present only once. Source material: naive CD4+ T cells from blood. The receptors here all came from a man aged 18 to 29 in good health.

This sequence joins TRBV30 and TRBJ1-2; weak D call: TRBD1 (6 bases). The CDR3 runs 13 residues. V was shortened by 1 base and J by 7 bases, with 13 bases between the two germline ends. Germline CDR1 and CDR2: GTSNPN and SVGIG (reference sequence). CDR3 sequence reads: CAWSARQAFGYTF. The CDR3 DNA reads as TGTGCCTGGAGTGCGAGACAGGCTTTTGGCTACACCTTC.

This clone was observed a few times. The J gene is TRBJ1-2, the V gene TRBV4-3; D unresolved. V shed 0 bases and J shed 1 base, with 9 bases lying between them. In germline, CDR1 is LGHNA, CDR2 YSLEER. The CDR3 has 15 amino acids. The CDR3 is CASSQDLGNNYGYTF. CDR3 nucleotides: TGCGCCAGCAGCCAAGATCTCGGGAATAACTATGGCTACACCTTC.

V and J are TRBV7-2 and TRBJ2-3; D uncertain. With 0 bases removed from V and 2 bases from J, the gap between germline ends came to 3 bases. This CDR3 region has 13 residues. Germline V lookup: CDR1 SGHTA, CDR2 FQGNSA. CDR3 in DNA: TGTGCCAGCAGCTTAGCTTTCACAGATACGCAGTATTTT. This codes for CASSLAFTDTQYF. The entire variable domain, with the rest obtained from reference TRBV7-2 and TRBJ2-3, is as follows: GAGVSQSPSNKVTEKGKDVELRCDPISGHTALYWYRQSLGQGLEFLIYFQGNSAPDKSGLPSDRFSAERTGGSVSTLTIQRTQQEDSAVYLCASSLAFTDTQYFGPGTRLTVL.

The chain carries TRBV28 and TRBJ2-7; 8 positions match TRBD1. There are 14 residues in the CDR3. The germline V gene has CDR1 MDHEN and CDR2 SYDVKM. The V and J ends lost 6 bases and 3 bases, in that order; junction bases with no gene match: 7. The CDR3 bases are TGTGCCAGCAGAGACAGGGGTTCCCTCTACGAGCAGTACTTC. It specifies CASRDRGSLYEQYF.

The chain has TRBV29-1 and TRBJ1-5, with D perhaps matching TRBD1 (6 bases). Germline V gene data show CDR1 as SQVTM and CDR2 as ANQGSEA. This CDR3 is built from 15 residues. Trimming removed 8 bases at V and 0 bases at J, with 17 bases between. The CDR3 region is CSPEGGWDSNQPQHF. In nucleotides, the CDR3 is TGCAGCCCGGAAGGGGGTTGGGATAGCAATCAGCCCCAGCATTTT.

The chain couples TRBV28 to TRBJ2-2, with 9 bases matching TRBD1. From germline, CDR1 is MDHEN and CDR2 SYDVKM. With 6 bases clipped from V and 4 bases from J, the junction kept 6 bases outside the gene matches. This CDR3 spans 15 amino acids. CDR3 sequence: CASRPDRGGTGELFF. In nucleotides, the CDR3 is TGTGCCAGCAGACCTGACAGGGGGGGCACCGGGGAGCTGTTTTTT. The variable domain in full, completed from reference TRBV28 and TRBJ2-2, reads DVKVTQSSRYLVKRTGEKVFLECVQDMDHENMFWYRQDPGLGLRLIYFSYDVKMKEKGDIPEGYSVSREKKERFSLILESASTNQTSMYLCASRPDRGGTGELFFGEGSRLTVL.

J is TRBJ2-7 and V is TRBV7-2, with unresolved D. The CDR3 is made up of 13 amino acids. V was clipped by 0 bases and J by 9 bases, with 12 bases between them. Germline loops: CDR1 SGHTA, CDR2 FQGNSA. The DNA for the CDR3 is TGTGCCAGCAGCTTAGCGTTTGAGTCGACGCAGTACTTC. Protein sequence: CASSLAFESTQYF.